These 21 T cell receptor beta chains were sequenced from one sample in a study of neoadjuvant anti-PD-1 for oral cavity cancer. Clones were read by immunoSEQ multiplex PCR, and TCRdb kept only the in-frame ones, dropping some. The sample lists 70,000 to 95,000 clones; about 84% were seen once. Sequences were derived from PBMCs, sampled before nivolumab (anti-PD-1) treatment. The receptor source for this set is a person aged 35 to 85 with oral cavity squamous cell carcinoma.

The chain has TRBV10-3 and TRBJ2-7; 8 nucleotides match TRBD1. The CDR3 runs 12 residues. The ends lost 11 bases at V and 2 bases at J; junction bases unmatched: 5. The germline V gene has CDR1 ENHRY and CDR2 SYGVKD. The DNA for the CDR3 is TGTGCCGCAGGACAGGGTACCTACGAGCAGTACTTC. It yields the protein CAAGQGTYEQYF.

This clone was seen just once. CDR3 nucleotides: TGTGCCAGCAGCAGACAGGGGAACACTGAAGCTTTCTTT. This gives the protein CASSRQGNTEAFF. The chain combines TRBV2 with TRBJ1-1; the match to TRBD1 covers 7 bases. The germline gives CDR1 SNHLY, CDR2 FYNNEI. V shed 6 bases and J 1 base; nucleotides not matched to a gene: 2. The CDR3 covers 13 residues.

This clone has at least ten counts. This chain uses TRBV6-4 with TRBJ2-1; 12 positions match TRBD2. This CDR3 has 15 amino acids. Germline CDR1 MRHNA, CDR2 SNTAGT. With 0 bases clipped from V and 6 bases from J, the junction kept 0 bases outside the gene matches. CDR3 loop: CASSDSTSGSNEQFF. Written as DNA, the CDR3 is TGTGCCAGCAGTGACTCGACTAGCGGGAGCAATGAGCAGTTCTTC.

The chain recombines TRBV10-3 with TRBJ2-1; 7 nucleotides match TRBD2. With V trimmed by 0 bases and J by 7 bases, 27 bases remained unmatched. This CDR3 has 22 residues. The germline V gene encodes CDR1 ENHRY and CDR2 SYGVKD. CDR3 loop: CAISESTSPKTSIVGGKNEQFF. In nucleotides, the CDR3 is TGTGCCATCAGTGAGTCGACCTCACCTAAGACTAGTATCGTGGGGGGGAAGAATGAGCAGTTCTTC.

The chain's CDR3 is CATSRVGGGQRNYGYTF. In DNA, the CDR3 is TGTGCCACCAGCAGAGTCGGAGGAGGACAGAGAAACTATGGCTACACCTTC. This rearrangement joins TRBV15 to TRBJ1-2, with a weak D call TRBD1 (6 bases). Germline V lookup: CDR1 LNHNV, CDR2 YYDKDF (reference sequence). The CDR3 is 17 residues long. Trimming took off 1 base at V and 2 bases at J, with 17 bases between the two ends.

The CDR3 region is CASSVTDYGYTF. For the CDR3, the DNA is TGTGCCAGCAGTGTTACGGACTATGGCTACACCTTC. The chain links TRBV2 to TRBJ1-2; D not resolved. V lost 4 bases to trimming and J lost 3 bases, with 6 bases between them. The CDR3 runs 12 residues. Germline V gene data show CDR1 as SNHLY and CDR2 as FYNNEI.

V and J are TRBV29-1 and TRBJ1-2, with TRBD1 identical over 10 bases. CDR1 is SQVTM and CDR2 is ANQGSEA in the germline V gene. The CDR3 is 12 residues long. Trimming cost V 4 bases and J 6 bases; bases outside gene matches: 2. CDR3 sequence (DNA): TGCAGCGTTGGACAGGGGGCGGATGGCTACACCTTC. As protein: CSVGQGADGYTF.

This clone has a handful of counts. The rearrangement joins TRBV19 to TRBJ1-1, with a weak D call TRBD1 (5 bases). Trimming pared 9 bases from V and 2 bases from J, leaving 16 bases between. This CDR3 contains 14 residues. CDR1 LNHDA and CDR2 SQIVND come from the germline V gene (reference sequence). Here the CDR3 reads CASSGMGGNTEAFF. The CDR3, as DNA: TGTGCCAGCAGTGGGATGGGGGGAAACACTGAAGCTTTCTTT.

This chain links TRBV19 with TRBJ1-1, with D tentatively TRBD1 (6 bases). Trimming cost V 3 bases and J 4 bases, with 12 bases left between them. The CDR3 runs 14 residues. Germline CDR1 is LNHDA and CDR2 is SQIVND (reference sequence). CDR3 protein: CASSMGGGLTEAFF. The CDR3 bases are TGTGCCAGTAGTATGGGGGGGGGCCTCACTGAAGCTTTCTTT.

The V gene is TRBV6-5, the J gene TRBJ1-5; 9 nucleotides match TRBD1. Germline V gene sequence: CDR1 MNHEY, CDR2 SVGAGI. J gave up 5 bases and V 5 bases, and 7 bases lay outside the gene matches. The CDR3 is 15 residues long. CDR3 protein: CASSRTWDRDQPQHF. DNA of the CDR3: TGTGCCAGCAGTCGAACATGGGACAGGGATCAGCCCCAGCATTTT.

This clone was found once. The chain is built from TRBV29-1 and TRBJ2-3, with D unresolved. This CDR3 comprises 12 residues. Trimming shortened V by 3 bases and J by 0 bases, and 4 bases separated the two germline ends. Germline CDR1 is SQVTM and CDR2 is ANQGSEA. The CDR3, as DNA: TGCAGCGTTGACGTAAGCACAGATACGCAGTATTTT. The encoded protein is CSVDVSTDTQYF.

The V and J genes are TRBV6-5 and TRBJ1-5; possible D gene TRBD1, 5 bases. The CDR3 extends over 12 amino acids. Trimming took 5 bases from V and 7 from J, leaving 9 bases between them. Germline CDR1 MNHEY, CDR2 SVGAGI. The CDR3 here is CASSAGGQPQHF. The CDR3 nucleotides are TGTGCCAGCAGTGCCGGGGGGCAGCCCCAGCATTTT.

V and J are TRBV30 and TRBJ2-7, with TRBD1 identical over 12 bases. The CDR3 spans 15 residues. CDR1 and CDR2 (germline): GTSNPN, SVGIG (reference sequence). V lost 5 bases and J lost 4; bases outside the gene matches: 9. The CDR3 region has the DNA TGTGCCTGGGGGGCCTGGGACAGGGGGCTTTACGAGCAGTACTTC. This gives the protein CAWGAWDRGLYEQYF.

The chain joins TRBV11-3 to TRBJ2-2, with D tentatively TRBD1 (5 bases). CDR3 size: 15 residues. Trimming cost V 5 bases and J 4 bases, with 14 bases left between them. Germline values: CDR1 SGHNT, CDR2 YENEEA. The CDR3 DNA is TGTGCCAGCAGCCGAGAGCAGGGTAGCACCGGGGAGCTGTTTTTT. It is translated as CASSREQGSTGELFF.

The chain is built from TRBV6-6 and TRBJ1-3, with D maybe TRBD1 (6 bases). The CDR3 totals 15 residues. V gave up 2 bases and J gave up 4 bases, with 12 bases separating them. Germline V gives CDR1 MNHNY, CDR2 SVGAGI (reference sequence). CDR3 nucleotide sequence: TGTGCCAGCAGTTACGTCGGGACAACAGGAAACACCATATATTTT. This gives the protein CASSYVGTTGNTIYF.

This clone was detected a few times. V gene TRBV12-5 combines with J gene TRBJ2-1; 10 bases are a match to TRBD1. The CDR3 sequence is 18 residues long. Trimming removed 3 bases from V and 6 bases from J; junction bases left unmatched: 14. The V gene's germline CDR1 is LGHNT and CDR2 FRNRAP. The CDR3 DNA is TGTGCTAGTGGTTTCTCTCCTTCCGGGACAGGGGAGTCCAATGAGCAGTTCTTC. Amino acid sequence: CASGFSPSGTGESNEQFF.

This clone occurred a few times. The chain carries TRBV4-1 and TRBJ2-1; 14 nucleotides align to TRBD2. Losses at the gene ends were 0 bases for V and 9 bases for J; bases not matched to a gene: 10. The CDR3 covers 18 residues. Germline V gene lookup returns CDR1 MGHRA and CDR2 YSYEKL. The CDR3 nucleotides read TGCGCCAGCAGCCAAGATCGTCGACTAGCGGGAGGGCCGGGTGAGCAGTTCTTC. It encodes CASSQDRRLAGGPGEQFF.

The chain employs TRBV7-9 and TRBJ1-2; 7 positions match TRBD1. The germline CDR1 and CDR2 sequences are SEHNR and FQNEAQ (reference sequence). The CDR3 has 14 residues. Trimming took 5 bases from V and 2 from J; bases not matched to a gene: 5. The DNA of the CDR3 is TGTGCCAGCAGCCGCCAACAGGGGAACTATGGCTACACCTTC. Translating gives CASSRQQGNYGYTF.

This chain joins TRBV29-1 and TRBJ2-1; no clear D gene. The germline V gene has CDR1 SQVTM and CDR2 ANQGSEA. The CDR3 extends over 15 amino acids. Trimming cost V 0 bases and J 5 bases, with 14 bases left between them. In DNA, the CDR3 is TGCAGCGTTGAAGATCGGGCGAGAAGAAACAATGAGCAGTTCTTC. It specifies CSVEDRARRNNEQFF.

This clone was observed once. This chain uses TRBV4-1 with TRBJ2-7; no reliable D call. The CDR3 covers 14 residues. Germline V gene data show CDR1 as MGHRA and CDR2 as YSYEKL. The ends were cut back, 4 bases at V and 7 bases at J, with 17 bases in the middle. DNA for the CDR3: TGCGCCAGCAGCCCGGACGGGTTCTCTGGGGAGCAGTACTTC. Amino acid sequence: CASSPDGFSGEQYF.

The chain's CDR3 is CASRPRGGSKETQYF. In DNA form, the CDR3 reads TGTGCCAGTAGGCCTCGGGGGGGCTCCAAAGAGACCCAGTACTTC. This sequence joins TRBV19 and TRBJ2-5; 8 nucleotides align to TRBD2. This CDR3 has 15 residues. CDR1 is LNHDA and CDR2 is SQIVND in the germline V gene (reference sequence). After removal of 6 bases from V and 3 bases from J, the junction contained 9 bases not matched to a gene.